One and the same sample provided the 8 T cell receptor beta chains below, sequenced in a study of blood T cell repertoires in COVID-19. The protocol was immunoSEQ multiplex PCR, while the TCRdb copy is restricted to in-frame clones and leaves out a portion. The data show about 360,000 clones, around nine tenths seen once. Specimen: peripheral blood. All receptors come from a human donor in a cohort sampled during active COVID-19.

The chain links TRBV9 to TRBJ1-3, with D perhaps matching TRBD1 (6 bases). V lost 4 bases and J 5 bases, leaving 13 bases between the germline ends. CDR1 and CDR2 (germline): SGDLS, YYNGEE. The CDR3 runs 14 residues. The CDR3 region has the DNA TGTGCCAGCAGCCTACAGGGCGCCAGAAACACCATATATTTT. Amino acid sequence: CASSLQGARNTIYF.

The CDR3 DNA follows: TGCGCCAGCAGCCCTCGTAGCGGGGGGTCCTACGAGCAGTACTTC. Its protein is CASSPRSGGSYEQYF. J is TRBJ2-7 and V is TRBV4-1; 10 bases map to TRBD2. The CDR3 has 15 amino acids. Germline lookup yields CDR1 MGHRA and CDR2 YSYEKL. V shed 4 bases and J 1 base; nucleotides not matched to a gene: 4.

The table lists this clone with a count of one. The chain recombines TRBV25-1 with TRBJ2-7; the match to TRBD1 covers 8 bases. Germline V CDR1 and CDR2: MGHDK, SYGVNS. The J segment lost 3 bases and the V segment lost 3 bases, leaving 7 bases of the junction unmatched. The CDR3 sequence is 15 residues long. This CDR3 reads CASSDFRGRLYEQYF. The CDR3 DNA follows: TGTGCCAGCAGTGATTTCAGGGGGCGACTCTACGAGCAGTACTTC.

V gene TRBV30 combines with J gene TRBJ1-1; no clear D gene. Trimming pared 3 bases from V and 7 bases from J, leaving 18 bases between. The germline V gene has CDR1 GTSNPN and CDR2 SVGIG (reference sequence). The CDR3 runs 14 residues. This chain's CDR3 is CAWREDIPPNEAFF. The CDR3 DNA is TGTGCCTGGAGGGAGGATATTCCTCCTAATGAAGCTTTCTTT.

The chain is built from TRBV3-1 (or the pseudogene TRBV3-2) and TRBJ1-4; D perhaps matches TRBD1 (5 bases). The CDR3 has 15 amino acids. Trimming cost V 4 bases and J 7 bases, with 16 bases left between them. CDR1 and CDR2 from the germline V gene are LGHDT and YNNKEL (reference sequence). The CDR3 loop reads CASSPSGRGSEKLFF. The CDR3 DNA reads TGTGCCAGCAGCCCTTCAGGTAGGGGCTCTGAAAAACTGTTTTTT.

This chain uses TRBV7-3 with TRBJ2-7; TRBD1 matches 7 bases. CDR3 length equals 13 residues. The V segment lost 5 bases and the J segment 5 bases; nucleotides outside the gene matches: 6. Germline V gives CDR1 SGHTA, CDR2 FQGTGA. The CDR3 DNA is TGTGCCAGCAGCCCCACAGGGGCCCACGAGCAGTACTTC. Residues: CASSPTGAHEQYF.

This clone was picked up one time. This chain uses TRBV18 with TRBJ2-5; the match to TRBD1 covers 7 bases. Germline V gives CDR1 KGHSH, CDR2 LQKENI. With V trimmed by 2 bases and J by 9 bases, 15 bases remained unmatched. The CDR3 runs to 16 residues. CDR3 sequence reads: CASSPYKTGTTSPQYF. Written as DNA, the CDR3 is TGTGCCAGCTCACCATACAAGACAGGGACAACATCCCCCCAGTACTTC.

This chain links TRBV5-4 with TRBJ2-2, with a tentative D call TRBD2 (5 bases). The CDR3 runs 16 residues. The ends were cut back, 3 bases at V and 1 base at J, with 13 bases in the middle. CDR1 is SGHNT, CDR2 YYREEE, per germline (reference sequence). Written as DNA, the CDR3 is TGTGCCAGCAGCTCACCCCTAGCCCTGAACACCGGGGAGCTGTTTTTT. Encoded protein: CASSSPLALNTGELFF. Variable domain in full (rest from reference TRBV5-4 and TRBJ2-2): ETGVTQSPTHLIKTRGQQVTLRCSSQSGHNTVSWYQQALGQGPQFIFQYYREEENGRGNFPPRFSGLQFPNYSSELNVNALELDDSALYLCASSSPLALNTGELFFGEGSRLTVL.